This TCR beta chain came from a study of CD8 T cells in Susac syndrome. Random hexamers served to reverse transcribe roughly 0.45 to 1 ug RNA. Amplification of TCR beta CDR3 by immunoSEQ multiplex PCR spanned 54 Vbeta and 13 Jbeta. TCRdb used MiXCR to reprocess the immunoSEQ multiplex PCR reads, holding one entry per CDR3 protein. This repertoire shows approximately 100,000 distinct CDR3 sequences, around nine tenths found once; its top ten account for approximately 0.13%. With 2 bases removed from V and 2 bases from J, the gap between germline ends came to 13 bases. CDR3 length: 15 amino acids. In germline, CDR1 is SGHTA, CDR2 FQGNSA.

The J gene is TRBJ2-7, the V gene TRBV7-2; D possibly corresponds to TRBD2 (6 bases). The receptor comes from a human donor in good health. The sequenced sample was CD4+ T cells from PBMCs. CDR3 in amino acids: CASSLNIGGAYEQYF. Here the CDR3 DNA reads TGTGCCAGCAGCTTAAACATCGGGGGAGCCTACGAGCAGTACTTC.